This TCR beta chain originates from a study of blood T cell repertoires in COVID-19. Measured with immunoSEQ multiplex PCR; TCRdb has only the in-frame clones, and not every one. This repertoire shows approximately 260,000 clones, 90% found once; its top ten account for 2.1%. Germline-derived CDR1 and CDR2 are LGHDT and YNNKEL (reference sequence). The CDR3 runs 15 residues. V was clipped by 4 bases and J by 2 bases, with 12 bases between them. This TCR was sampled from a woman between 55 and 75 years old with COVID-19, enrolled during active disease. The chain is built from TRBV3-1 (or the pseudogene TRBV3-2) and TRBJ2-1, with D possibly being TRBD1 (6 bases). The specimen sequenced was peripheral blood. DNA for the CDR3: TGTGCCAGCAGCCGCCGACAGGAGACCTACAATGAGCAGTTCTTC. Translating gives CASSRRQETYNEQFF.